This passage covers 25 T cell receptor beta chains from one sample sequenced in a study of shared clonotypes between healthy human individuals. Method: immunoSEQ multiplex PCR; TCRdb's copy keeps in-frame clones and lacks some. The sample consists of about 2 million clones, roughly 95% of them appearing once. Sequenced material: naive CD4+ T cells sorted from blood. Sample subset: CD45RA+ positively selected. Receptors were obtained from a man younger than 35 in good health.

The chain uses TRBV6-5 and TRBJ2-1; D may correspond to TRBD1 or TRBD2 (6 bases each). The germline CDR1 and CDR2 sequences are MNHEY and SVGAGI. Between the trimmed V and J ends, which lost 3 bases and 7 bases, there was a span of 13 bases. The CDR3 covers 14 residues. The CDR3 loop is CASSYRRDMNEQFF. CDR3 sequence (DNA): TGTGCCAGCAGTTATAGGCGGGACATGAATGAGCAGTTCTTC.

CDR3 sequence reads: CASSQGAGPRGEQYF. CDR3 sequence (DNA): TGCGCCAGCAGCCAAGGAGCAGGTCCGCGGGGGGAGCAGTACTTC. The chain couples TRBV4-1 to TRBJ2-7; the match to TRBD2 covers 7 bases. Germline CDR1 reads MGHRA; CDR2 reads YSYEKL. V was clipped by 1 base and J by 7 bases; unmatched bases: 10. The CDR3 runs 15 residues.

The chain links TRBV19 to TRBJ2-7; D tentatively reads TRBD1 or TRBD2 (6 bases each). Per germline, CDR1 LNHDA and CDR2 SQIVND (reference sequence). This CDR3 is built from 14 residues. With 6 bases removed from V and 5 bases from J, the gap between germline ends came to 17 bases. Here the CDR3 DNA reads TGTGCCAGTAGCAACGGGGGCTTACCCCACGAGCAGTACTTC. It translates to CASSNGGLPHEQYF.

The chain couples TRBV6-5 to TRBJ1-3; 8 bases match TRBD1. Germline V gene lookup returns CDR1 MNHEY and CDR2 SVGAGI. The CDR3 is made up of 14 amino acids. The V gene end was trimmed by 6 bases and the J gene end by 9 bases; junction bases not matched to a gene: 10. The CDR3 sequence: CASRVDRARSTIYF. As DNA, the CDR3 is TGTGCCAGCAGGGTGGACAGGGCTAGGAGCACCATATATTTT.

The V gene is TRBV18, the J gene TRBJ1-4; D uncertain. The CDR3 loop spans 15 amino acids. Germline V gene lookup returns CDR1 KGHSH and CDR2 LQKENI. Trimming left V 5 bases short and J 6 bases short, with 16 bases between. The CDR3 reads CASSFGGRIHEKLFF. Here the CDR3 DNA reads TGTGCCAGCTCATTCGGAGGACGGATCCATGAAAAACTGTTTTTT.

This chain links TRBV2 with TRBJ1-3; 11 positions agree with TRBD1. Trimming took 7 bases from V and 3 from J; bases not matched to a gene: 5. The CDR3 covers 15 residues. The V gene's germline CDR1 is SNHLY and CDR2 FYNNEI. CDR3 sequence: CASMRTGGGGNTIYF. CDR3 coding DNA: TGTGCCAGCATGCGGACAGGGGGCGGTGGAAACACCATATATTTT.

V and J are TRBV27 and TRBJ2-4; 7 bases agree with TRBD1. The CDR3 has 16 amino acids. Trimming at V came to 5 bases and at J to 0 bases, leaving 7 bases not matched to a gene. CDR1 and CDR2 (germline): MNHEY, SMNVEV (reference sequence). The CDR3, as DNA: TGTGCCAGCAGTCCTGACAGGGCACTAGCCAAAAACATTCAGTACTTC. Its protein product is CASSPDRALAKNIQYF.

The chain uses TRBV18 and TRBJ1-2, with no clear D. Per germline, CDR1 KGHSH and CDR2 LQKENI. The CDR3 is 16 amino acids. Trimming took 0 bases from V and 3 from J, leaving 14 bases between them. CDR3 nucleotides: TGTGCCAGCTCACCACCGGCCCGGTATCAGGACTATGGCTACACCTTC. This translates into CASSPPARYQDYGYTF.

A remark on this clone: A clone one base away is much larger, so this may be a read error. The sample has other DNA sequences that encode this CDR3 too. The chain uses TRBV2 and TRBJ2-7; D remains ambiguous. Trimming left V 6 bases short and J 2 bases short, with 5 bases between. Germline-derived CDR1 and CDR2 are SNHLY and FYNNEI. This CDR3 contains 11 residues. The CDR3 region is CASRRTYEQYF. The CDR3 coding sequence is TGTGCCAGCAGACGTACCTACGAGCAGTACTTC.

V is TRBV5-6 and J is TRBJ2-5; a weak D match, TRBD1 (6 bases). Per the germline V gene, CDR1 is SGHDT and CDR2 is YYEEEE. The CDR3 sequence is 16 residues long. Deletions cut 1 base from V and 2 bases from J, with 15 bases between. The chain's CDR3 is CASSLRGTIFQETQYF. The CDR3 bases are TGTGCCAGCAGCTTGAGAGGGACAATCTTTCAAGAGACCCAGTACTTC.

The J gene is TRBJ2-4, the V gene TRBV11-2; D is uncertain. Per the germline V gene, CDR1 is SGHAT and CDR2 is FQNNGV. Trimming removed 1 base at V and 3 bases at J, with 10 bases between. This CDR3 comprises 15 residues. Here the CDR3 DNA reads TGTGCCAGCAGCTTAGGGGGATTCGGCAAAAACATTCAGTACTTC. Amino acids: CASSLGGFGKNIQYF. The whole variable domain, filled in from reference TRBV11-2 and TRBJ2-4, reads EAGVAQSPRYKIIEKRQSVAFWCNPISGHATLYWYQQILGQGPKLLIQFQNNGVVDDSQLPKDRFSAERLKGVDSTLKIQPAKLEDSAVYLCASSLGGFGKNIQYFGAGTRLSVL.

The V call is TRBV10-3, the J call TRBJ1-2, with 7 bases lining up with TRBD1. Germline CDR1 is ENHRY and CDR2 is SYGVKD. With 2 bases clipped from V and 6 bases from J, the junction kept 15 bases outside the gene matches. CDR3 length equals 17 residues. The CDR3 DNA is TGTGCCATCAGTGAGCCGGAGGCAGGGGGGTCCGAAAATGGCTACACCTTC. Its translation is CAISEPEAGGSENGYTF.

The CDR3 protein is CASSLATSGTTSYF. DNA for the CDR3: TGTGCCAGCAGCTTGGCAACTAGCGGGACGACTTCATATTTT. The chain has TRBV11-2 and TRBJ2-3, with 10 bases that match TRBD2. J was trimmed by 15 bases and V by 3 bases; bases with no gene match: 12. Germline V CDR1 and CDR2: SGHAT, FQNNGV. The CDR3 is 14 amino acids.

This clone appeared once. The chain employs TRBV5-1 and TRBJ1-4, with D perhaps matching TRBD1 (6 bases). From germline, CDR1 is SGHRS and CDR2 YFSETQ. The CDR3 extends over 15 amino acids. V dropped 8 bases and J dropped 5 bases, with 19 bases sitting between them. CDR3 nucleotide sequence: TGCGCCAGTTCTCGAGGGGGGTCAGGGAATGAAAAACTGTTTTTT. Its translation: CASSRGGSGNEKLFF.

The V call is TRBV5-1, the J call TRBJ2-1; TRBD1 matches 7 bases. Germline V CDR1 and CDR2: SGHRS, YFSETQ. This CDR3 spans 15 amino acids. V shed 3 bases and J 9 bases; nucleotides not matched to a gene: 12. The CDR3 DNA sequence: TGCGCCAGCAGCTCGACAGGGAACCTCAATAGTGAGCAGTTCTTC. This sequence encodes CASSSTGNLNSEQFF. Full variable domain (remainder filled in from reference TRBV5-1 and TRBJ2-1): KAGVTQTPRYLIKTRGQQVTLSCSPISGHRSVSWYQQTPGQGLQFLFEYFSETQRNKGNFPGRFSGRQFSNSRSEMNVSTLELGDSALYLCASSSTGNLNSEQFFGPGTRLTVL.

The chain carries TRBV28 and TRBJ1-2, with 9 nucleotides matching TRBD1. V was clipped by 6 bases and J by 2 bases; unmatched bases: 7. This CDR3 region has 15 residues. Germline values: CDR1 MDHEN, CDR2 SYDVKM. CDR3 in amino acids: CASSTGTGSNYGYTF. CDR3 in DNA: TGTGCCAGCAGCACCGGGACAGGGTCGAACTATGGCTACACCTTC.

Written as DNA, the CDR3 is TGTGCCAGCAGGGACACAGGTGGATATGGCTACACCTTC. Protein: CASRDTGGYGYTF. This chain links TRBV6-1 with TRBJ1-2, with a possible D match to TRBD1 (5 bases). Per the germline V gene, CDR1 is MNHNS and CDR2 is SASEGT. The CDR3 is 13 amino acids. V gave up 6 bases and J gave up 5 bases, with 13 bases separating them.

The rearrangement links TRBV25-1 to TRBJ2-5; 7 positions match TRBD1. CDR1 and CDR2 (germline): MGHDK, SYGVNS. Unmatched junction bases numbered 14, after V lost 5 bases and J lost 5 bases. The CDR3 loop spans 16 amino acids. The CDR3 is CASSPRVAGGYETQYF. CDR3 DNA: TGTGCCAGCAGTCCCCGGGTGGCAGGGGGATACGAGACCCAGTACTTC.

The gene calls are TRBV10-3 and TRBJ1-3, with D uncertain. This CDR3 comprises 15 residues. CDR1 is ENHRY and CDR2 is SYGVKD in the germline V gene. Trimming stripped 7 bases from V and 3 bases from J, with 16 bases between. In nucleotides, the CDR3 is TGTGCCATCACCTTAGGGAGTGCAAATGGAAACACCATATATTTT. It is translated as CAITLGSANGNTIYF.

Concerning this clone itself: Other DNA sequences in this sample translate to the same CDR3. The chain recombines TRBV6-5 with TRBJ2-7, with TRBD1 identical over 9 bases. The CDR3 extends over 14 amino acids. Trimming removed 6 bases from V and 2 bases from J; junction bases left unmatched: 5. The germline V gene has CDR1 MNHEY and CDR2 SVGAGI. This CDR3 is CASRRGQGAYEQYF. In DNA, the CDR3 is TGTGCCAGCAGAAGGGGACAGGGAGCCTACGAGCAGTACTTC.

This rearrangement joins TRBV9 to TRBJ2-5, with D perhaps assigned TRBD1 or TRBD2 (5 bases each). The length of the CDR3 is 17 residues. The germline V gene has CDR1 SGDLS and CDR2 YYNGEE. With 1 base removed from V and 2 bases from J, the gap between germline ends came to 18 bases. CDR3 sequence (DNA): TGTGCCAGCAGCGTAAGTGGGGGTAGGGGAGTTCAAGAGACCCAGTACTTC. Translating it yields CASSVSGGRGVQETQYF.

Details on this clone: A read error is possible here, since a much larger clone lies one base away. The chain is built from TRBV18 and TRBJ2-7; tentative D call: TRBD2 (6 bases). Trimming removed 2 bases at V and 0 bases at J, with 11 bases between. Germline V lookup: CDR1 KGHSH, CDR2 LQKENI. There are 15 residues in the CDR3. The CDR3 DNA is TGTGCCAGCTCACCATGGGAGGAGAGCTCCTACGAGCAGTACTTC. This gives the protein CASSPWEESSYEQYF.

This clone has a single count. The rearrangement joins TRBV5-1 to TRBJ1-1; maybe TRBD1 (5 bases). CDR3 length: 14 residues. V shed 0 bases and J shed 5 bases, with 11 bases lying between them. The germline gives CDR1 SGHRS, CDR2 YFSETQ. DNA of the CDR3: TGCGCCAGCAGCTTGGGGGACTTTAATACTGAAGCTTTCTTT. Its translation is CASSLGDFNTEAFF.

Here the CDR3 DNA reads TGTGCCAGCAGCCAAGGATTTGGTGTCCTGGGGCCCCAGCATTTT. Protein: CASSQGFGVLGPQHF. The chain uses TRBV4-2 and TRBJ1-5, with D unresolved. With 1 base removed from V and 9 bases from J, the gap between germline ends came to 16 bases. Germline V gene lookup returns CDR1 LGHNA and CDR2 YNFKEQ. The CDR3 loop spans 15 amino acids.

This clone was seen once. The J gene is TRBJ1-3, the V gene TRBV7-9; the D is unclear. The CDR3 runs 15 residues. V was clipped by 5 bases and J by 2 bases, with 13 bases between them. CDR1 is SEHNR, CDR2 FQNEAQ, per germline (reference sequence). The CDR3 DNA sequence: TGTGCCAGCAGCCGGACTTTACTAGCTGGAAACACCATATATTTT. Amino acid sequence: CASSRTLLAGNTIYF.